This T cell receptor (beta chain) is drawn from a study of response to subunit inactivated influenza vaccine. With V trimmed by 3 bases and J by 6 bases, 1 base remained unmatched. CDR1 GTSNPN and CDR2 SVGIG come from the germline V gene (reference sequence). This CDR3 has 13 amino acids. This clonotype was counted between two and nine times. Antigen: not known. Study outcomes and limitations: A suggestion made by the authors is that each seasonal influenza vaccination recruits few new T cells.

TCRdb itself ran the RT-PCR reads through MiXCR, one entry per CDR3 protein. The data contain some 480,000 distinct CDR3 sequences, roughly 11% of them singletons. The clonotype was recovered from a man aged 45-65 years who received an inactivated influenza vaccine. The sample in question was PBMCs from blood, obtained roughly 46 days after vaccination. The rearrangement links TRBV30 to TRBJ2-1; TRBD2 matches at 11 bases. Here the CDR3 reads CAWRLAGGNEQFF. The CDR3 DNA reads TGTGCCTGGAGGCTAGCGGGAGGCAATGAGCAGTTCTTC.